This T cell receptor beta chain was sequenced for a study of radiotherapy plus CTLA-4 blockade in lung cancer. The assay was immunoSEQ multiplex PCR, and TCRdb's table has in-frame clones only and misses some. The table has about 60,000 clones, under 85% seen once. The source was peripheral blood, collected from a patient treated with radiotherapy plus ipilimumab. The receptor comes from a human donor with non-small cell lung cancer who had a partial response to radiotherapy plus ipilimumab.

In DNA form, the CDR3 reads TGTGCCAGCAGCTCGACAGGGGGCGCGGGGCAAGAGACCCAGTACTTC. The encoded protein is CASSSTGGAGQETQYF. This rearrangement joins TRBV13 to TRBJ2-5, with 10 bases matching TRBD1. Germline assignment: CDR1 PRHDT and CDR2 FYEKMQ (reference sequence). The CDR3 spans 16 residues. With V trimmed by 4 bases and J by 2 bases, 7 bases remained unmatched.